The rows below give T cell receptor beta chains drawn from one sample of a study of T-cell reconstitution after alpha-beta-depleted transplantation in children. TCRdb itself ran the PCR reads through MiXCR, one entry per CDR3 protein. The repertoire holds approximately 1,000,000 distinct CDR3 sequences, with 25% to 30% as singletons. The sample in question was PBMCs, mostly from graft donor cells, obtained 360 days after TCRalphabeta/CD19-depleted stem cell transplant. These receptors were obtained from a boy younger than two who had a stem cell transplant for SCID, so the T cells may come from the graft donor. CDR3s include the opening cysteine and the closing phenylalanine or tryptophan. Each record gives: J gene, V gene, clone size, D gene, CDR3 length, CDR3 DNA, CDR3 protein. A D gene is named only where the DNA matches it firmly. Not all rows give a size; the values are once, few, many and, for expanded clones, a class.

j_call: TRBJ2-7
v_call: TRBV10-3
clone_size: few
d_call: -
cdr3_length: 13
cdr3_nt: TGTGCCATCAGTGAAGGAGGGAGCTACGAGCAGTACTTC
cdr3_aa: CAISEGGSYEQYF

j_call: TRBJ2-5
v_call: TRBV28
clone_size: -
d_call: TRBD1
cdr3_length: 17
cdr3_nt: TGTGCCAGCAGTTTCGGGACAGGGGTCCTCCGGCAAGAGACCCAGTACTTC
cdr3_aa: CASSFGTGVLRQETQYF

j_call: TRBJ1-5
v_call: TRBV20-1
clone_size: -
d_call: TRBD1
cdr3_length: 15
cdr3_nt: TGCAGTGCTAGGGCCGGGCAGGGGGAGAATCAGCCCCAGCATTTT
cdr3_aa: CSARAGQGENQPQHF

j_call: TRBJ2-7
v_call: TRBV19
clone_size: many
d_call: TRBD2
cdr3_length: 13
cdr3_nt: TGTGCCAGTAGCTCGAGCGGGGTCTACGAGCAGTACTTC
cdr3_aa: CASSSSGVYEQYF

j_call: TRBJ2-3
v_call: TRBV20-1
clone_size: -
d_call: TRBD2
cdr3_length: 14
cdr3_nt: TGCAGTGTTCGACTAGCGTGGAGGACAGATACGCAGTATTTT
cdr3_aa: CSVRLAWRTDTQYF

j_call: TRBJ2-1
v_call: TRBV29-1
clone_size: few
d_call: TRBD2
cdr3_length: 15
cdr3_nt: TGCAGCGTTGGCCCGGGACTAGCGGGGCGGAATGAGCAGTTCTTC
cdr3_aa: CSVGPGLAGRNEQFF

j_call: TRBJ2-2
v_call: TRBV7-2
clone_size: few
d_call: -
cdr3_length: 15
cdr3_nt: TGTGCCAGCAGCTTAGTGGAGACCGTAAAACGGGAGCTGTTTTTT
cdr3_aa: CASSLVETVKRELFF

j_call: TRBJ2-5
v_call: TRBV5-1
clone_size: -
d_call: -
cdr3_length: 14
cdr3_nt: TGCGCCTCCAAAACGGGACTCCGAGGGGGGACCCAGTACTTC
cdr3_aa: CASKTGLRGGTQYF

j_call: TRBJ2-7
v_call: TRBV9
clone_size: -
d_call: -
cdr3_length: 15
cdr3_nt: TGTGCCAGCAGCGACGGGGGCCCTAATACCTACGAGCAGTACTTC
cdr3_aa: CASSDGGPNTYEQYF

j_call: TRBJ2-6
v_call: TRBV10-3
clone_size: -
d_call: -
cdr3_length: 15
cdr3_nt: TGTGCCATCAGTGAGTCGCTCTCTGGGGCCAACGTCCTGACTTTC
cdr3_aa: CAISESLSGANVLTF

j_call: TRBJ2-1
v_call: TRBV4-1
clone_size: -
d_call: -
cdr3_length: 17
cdr3_nt: TGCGCCACCAGCCAAGATGGGGGCCTGGGGGCCTACAATGAGCAGTTCTTC
cdr3_aa: CATSQDGGLGAYNEQFF

j_call: TRBJ2-5
v_call: TRBV20-1
clone_size: -
d_call: -
cdr3_length: 11
cdr3_nt: TGCGTCGGGGGTGACCAAGAGACCCAGTACTTC
cdr3_aa: CVGGDQETQYF

j_call: TRBJ2-7
v_call: TRBV18
clone_size: few
d_call: -
cdr3_length: 13
cdr3_nt: TGTGCCAGCTCCCTCGCTAAGTACTACGAGCAGTACTTC
cdr3_aa: CASSLAKYYEQYF

j_call: TRBJ2-1
v_call: TRBV29-1
clone_size: few
d_call: -
cdr3_length: 13
cdr3_nt: TGCAGCGACCGACAAACAGCAGTGGGAGAGCAGTTCTTC
cdr3_aa: CSDRQTAVGEQFF

j_call: TRBJ2-1
v_call: TRBV29-1
clone_size: few
d_call: -
cdr3_length: 11
cdr3_nt: TGCAGCGTTGTTGGCTACAATGAGCAGTTCTTC
cdr3_aa: CSVVGYNEQFF

j_call: TRBJ2-5
v_call: TRBV15
clone_size: many
d_call: TRBD1
cdr3_length: 14
cdr3_nt: TGTGCCACCAGCAGAGATGGACAGGGGGAGACCCAGTACTTC
cdr3_aa: CATSRDGQGETQYF

j_call: TRBJ1-1
v_call: TRBV7-7
clone_size: few
d_call: -
cdr3_length: 16
cdr3_nt: TGTGCCAGCAGCTTCAGCCAACCCCCCAGGGAGTCTGAAGCTTTCTTT
cdr3_aa: CASSFSQPPRESEAFF

j_call: TRBJ1-1
v_call: TRBV28
clone_size: many
d_call: -
cdr3_length: 13
cdr3_nt: TGTGCCAGCAGTTTACCCCTAAACACTGAAGCTTTCTTT
cdr3_aa: CASSLPLNTEAFF

j_call: TRBJ2-1
v_call: TRBV13
clone_size: once
d_call: TRBD2
cdr3_length: 17
cdr3_nt: TGTGCCAGCAGGGGACTAGCGGGGGGTTACTCCTACAATGAGCAGTTCTTC
cdr3_aa: CASRGLAGGYSYNEQFF

j_call: TRBJ2-1
v_call: TRBV5-1
clone_size: -
d_call: TRBD1
cdr3_length: 16
cdr3_nt: TGCGCCAGCAGCCCGCGACAGGGGGTCCCCTACAATGAGCAGTTCTTC
cdr3_aa: CASSPRQGVPYNEQFF

j_call: TRBJ2-4
v_call: TRBV5-1
clone_size: -
d_call: TRBD2
cdr3_length: 14
cdr3_nt: TGCGCCAGCAGCAGCACGGGGGGGTTAGGCTATCAGTACTTC
cdr3_aa: CASSSTGGLGYQYF

j_call: TRBJ1-1
v_call: TRBV20-1
clone_size: few
d_call: -
cdr3_length: 13
cdr3_nt: TGCAGTGCGGAGACCCCCGGGACCCTTGAAGCTTTCTTT
cdr3_aa: CSAETPGTLEAFF

j_call: TRBJ2-3
v_call: TRBV5-1
clone_size: -
d_call: -
cdr3_length: 14
cdr3_nt: TGCGCCAGCAGCCTGACACCTTCGGGAGATACGCAGTATTTT
cdr3_aa: CASSLTPSGDTQYF

j_call: TRBJ2-7
v_call: TRBV29-1
clone_size: -
d_call: TRBD2
cdr3_length: 12
cdr3_nt: TGCAGCGTCCGACTAGCGGGGTACGAGCAGTACTTC
cdr3_aa: CSVRLAGYEQYF

j_call: TRBJ1-1
v_call: TRBV3-1
clone_size: many
d_call: -
cdr3_length: 14
cdr3_nt: TGTGCCAGCAGCCCGACAGCTTTGAACACTGAAGCTTTCTTT
cdr3_aa: CASSPTALNTEAFF

j_call: TRBJ2-4
v_call: TRBV20-1
clone_size: -
d_call: -
cdr3_length: 14
cdr3_nt: TGCAGTGTCAGGGGACCCCTAGCCAAAAACATTCAGTACTTC
cdr3_aa: CSVRGPLAKNIQYF

j_call: TRBJ2-7
v_call: TRBV12-3/TRBV12-4
clone_size: -
d_call: -
cdr3_length: 15
cdr3_nt: TGTGCCAGCAGTCCCCGGATGTCCCCAGCCTACGAGCAGTACTTC
cdr3_aa: CASSPRMSPAYEQYF

j_call: TRBJ2-3
v_call: TRBV18
clone_size: -
d_call: -
cdr3_length: 16
cdr3_nt: TGTGCCAGCTCAGATAAGAGGGGCATACTCACAGATACGCAGTATTTT
cdr3_aa: CASSDKRGILTDTQYF

j_call: TRBJ2-2
v_call: TRBV29-1
clone_size: few
d_call: TRBD1
cdr3_length: 18
cdr3_nt: TGCAGCGTTGAAGAGCGATTCCCGCCGGGACAGGGCCCCGGGGAGCTGTTTTTT
cdr3_aa: CSVEERFPPGQGPGELFF

j_call: TRBJ2-3
v_call: TRBV12-3/TRBV12-4
clone_size: many
d_call: -
cdr3_length: 12
cdr3_nt: TGTGCCAGCAGTTTACAGTCCAATACGCAGTATTTT
cdr3_aa: CASSLQSNTQYF

j_call: TRBJ2-7
v_call: TRBV24-1
clone_size: -
d_call: -
cdr3_length: 14
cdr3_nt: TGTGCCAACATGCCCGGGACCGGTTTCTACGAGCAGTACTTC
cdr3_aa: CANMPGTGFYEQYF

j_call: TRBJ2-3
v_call: TRBV7-2
clone_size: -
d_call: TRBD2
cdr3_length: 15
cdr3_nt: TGTGCCAGCAGGCCGGCGGGGGGGATCACAGATACGCAGTATTTT
cdr3_aa: CASRPAGGITDTQYF

j_call: TRBJ2-5
v_call: TRBV5-1
clone_size: -
d_call: TRBD1
cdr3_length: 15
cdr3_nt: TGCGCCAGCAGCTTGGCGACAGGGGGCTGGGAGACCCAGTACTTC
cdr3_aa: CASSLATGGWETQYF

j_call: TRBJ2-5
v_call: TRBV18
clone_size: few
d_call: -
cdr3_length: 14
cdr3_nt: TGTGCCAGCTCACCGACATTTATTCAAGAGACCCAGTACTTC
cdr3_aa: CASSPTFIQETQYF

j_call: TRBJ2-1
v_call: TRBV4-1
clone_size: -
d_call: TRBD1
cdr3_length: 15
cdr3_nt: TGCGCCAGCAGCCAACATCGGGACAGAAGGAATGAGCAGTTCTTC
cdr3_aa: CASSQHRDRRNEQFF